Included here is one TCR beta chain sequence, with context. Which antigen it targets is not known. Base qualities were left out, and no much larger clone turns up one base away. The collaborating institutions used their own protocols to collect whole blood in K2EDTA tubes. For TCRbeta analysis, collaborators shipped samples in one of three forms: frozen whole blood, isolated PBMCs, or DNA extracted from either of those sample types. The sample is drawn from a study of blood T cell repertoires in COVID-19 (dated by TCRdb to about 2020). Notes on the research overall: Samples from collaborators originated in the United States, Italy and Spain and spanned both the acute and convalescent phases of COVID-19. Where HLA class I and class II types were available, the types were taken from metadata supplied by the sample provider, not from assay-based typing. The prospective study material was composed of cDNA or gDNA derived from T cells, B-cell-depleted T cells, or PBMCs. The repertoires were made available in a free public database intended to serve as a resource for research on the immune response to SARS-CoV-2. The samples were drawn from the first 160 participants of the ongoing ImmuneRACE study and from some 1,300 subjects provided by 6 global collaborators. Sample metadata almost always included a de-identified subject ID, COVID-19 status, age in years and sex. Deeply sampled blood TCRbeta repertoires from subjects exposed to, actively infected with, or recovered from COVID-19 were included in the dataset. General study outcomes and caveats: The amount of clinical and demographic metadata varied by source and participant and was provided uncurated.

TCRbeta CDR3 regions were amplified from genomic DNA by means of the immunoSEQ Assay, a bias-controlled multiplex PCR. In the original analysis: The number of nucleated cells in each sample was estimated by amplification of reference gene primers within the assay. To quantify the absolute abundance of each unique TCRbeta CDR3 rearrangement, sequence reads were collapsed and filtered. For each sample, productive Simpson clonality was calculated as the square root of Simpson's diversity index over productive rearrangements. TCRdb's version of the immuneACCESS table is confined to in-frame rearrangements and falls short of the full clone set. An unresolved V gene accounts for under half of the shortfall where checked; the remainder is of unknown origin. V, J and clone size derive from that table, while D and trimming were established from the DNA sequence. The sample records approximately 98,000 clones, 82% of which are singletons. The ten largest make up around a sixth of the sample.

The CDR3 numbers 18 residues from cysteine through phenylalanine. Of the read, only the CDR3 DNA is kept; its 54 bases are in frame from base 1. From a lookup of the germline V gene, CDR1 and CDR2 are SGHDN and FVKESK. Trimming takes 4 bases from V and 4 bases from J, and the germline ends sit 23 bases apart. Rearrangement joined TRBV14 to TRBJ1-3; TRBD1 is a possible D gene, resting on 5 matching bases. The sample comprised peripheral blood. This clonotype originated in a man older than 75 with acute or convalescent COVID-19. The bases read TGTGCCAGCAGCCCCACCCCGGGACTGTTTTCGGGGGGAAACACCATATATTTT. Translated, this gives CASSPTPGLFSGGNTIYF. Full variable domain (CDR3 extended with the reference TRBV14 and TRBJ1-3 proteins): EAGVTQFPSHSVIEKGQTVTLRCDPISGHDNLYWYRRVMGKEIKFLLHFVKESKQDESGMPNNRFLAERTGGTYSTLKVQPAELEDSGVYFCASSPTPGLFSGGNTIYFGEGSWLTVV.